This TCR beta chain is drawn from a study of technical replicates of blood from several donors. Sequencing was performed with immunoSEQ multiplex PCR; in TCRdb, only in-frame clones are kept and a portion is missing. The sample lists tens of thousands of clones; 75% to 90% were seen once. Germline V gives CDR1 MDHEN, CDR2 SYDVKM. With 8 bases clipped from V and 7 bases from J, the junction kept 10 bases outside the gene matches. The CDR3 sequence is 14 residues long. Sequences were obtained from T cells isolated from PBMCs. The TCR originated in a human donor in good health. This chain connects TRBV28 to TRBJ2-1, with 8 nucleotides matching TRBD2. The CDR3 DNA reads as TGTGCCAGCGAAACCGGGACTAGGCCGAATGAGCAGTTCTTC. This encodes CASETGTRPNEQFF.